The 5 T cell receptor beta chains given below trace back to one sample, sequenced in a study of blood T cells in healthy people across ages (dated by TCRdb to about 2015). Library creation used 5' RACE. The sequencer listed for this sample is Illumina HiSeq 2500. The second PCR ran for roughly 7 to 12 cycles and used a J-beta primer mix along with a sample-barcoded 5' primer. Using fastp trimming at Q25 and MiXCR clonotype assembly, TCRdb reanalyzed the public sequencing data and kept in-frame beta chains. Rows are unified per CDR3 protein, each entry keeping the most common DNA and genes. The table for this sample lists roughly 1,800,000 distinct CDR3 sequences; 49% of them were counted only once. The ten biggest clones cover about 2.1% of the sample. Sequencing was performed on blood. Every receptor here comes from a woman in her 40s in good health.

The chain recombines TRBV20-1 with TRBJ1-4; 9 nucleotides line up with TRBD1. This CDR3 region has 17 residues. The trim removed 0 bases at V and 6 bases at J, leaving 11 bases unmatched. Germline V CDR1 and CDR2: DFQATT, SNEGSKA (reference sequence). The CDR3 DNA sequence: TGCAGTGCTAGAGATCCCGGGACAGGGCTCGGATATGAAAAACTGTTTTTT. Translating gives CSARDPGTGLGYEKLFF.

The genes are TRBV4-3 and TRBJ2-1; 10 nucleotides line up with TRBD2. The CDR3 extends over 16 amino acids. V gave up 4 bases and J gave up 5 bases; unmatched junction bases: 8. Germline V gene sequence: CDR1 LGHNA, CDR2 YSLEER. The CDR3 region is CASSLYPSGGHNEQFF. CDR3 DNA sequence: TGCGCCAGCAGCCTTTACCCTAGCGGGGGACACAATGAGCAGTTCTTC.

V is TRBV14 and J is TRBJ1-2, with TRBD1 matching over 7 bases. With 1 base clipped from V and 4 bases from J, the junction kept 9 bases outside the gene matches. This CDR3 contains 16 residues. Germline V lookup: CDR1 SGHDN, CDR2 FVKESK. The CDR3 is CASSQAPGGRGYGYTF. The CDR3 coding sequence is TGTGCCAGCAGCCAAGCCCCAGGGGGGCGCGGCTATGGCTACACCTTC.

CDR3: CASSLNPGTGNTEAFF. The DNA of the CDR3 is TGTGCCAGCAGTCTAAATCCCGGGACAGGGAACACTGAAGCTTTCTTT. The V call is TRBV28, the J call TRBJ1-1; TRBD1 matches 8 bases. J lost 1 base, V lost 5 bases, and 9 bases had no gene match. The CDR3 covers 16 residues. Germline CDR1 and CDR2: MDHEN and SYDVKM.

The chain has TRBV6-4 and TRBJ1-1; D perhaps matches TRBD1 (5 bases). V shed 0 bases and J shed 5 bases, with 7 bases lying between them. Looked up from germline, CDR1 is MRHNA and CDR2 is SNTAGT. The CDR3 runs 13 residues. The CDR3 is CASSDSEGTEAFF. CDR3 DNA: TGTGCCAGCAGTGACTCCGAGGGGACTGAAGCTTTCTTT.